The T cell receptor beta chain under discussion was sequenced for a study of cytomegalovirus exposure and HLA in healthy donors. Study-level points and caveats: It was likely that a cluster of highly shared sequence variants was a sequencing artifact. An analysis was carried out later, and it reportedly showed fewer N-insertions in an Asian-associated ancestry cluster than the approximately 700-donor mean. Later analysis found that TCR beta chains associated with HLA were more clonally expanded than other, equally common chains.

This clone was found a few times. What it binds is unknown. The PCR used 60 Vbeta and 13 Jbeta primers. Assay used: immunoSEQ multiplex PCR; TCRdb lists only in-frame clones, some missing. The sample carries approximately 160,000 clones, 68% recorded once. Germline values: CDR1 SGHNT, CDR2 YYREEE (reference sequence). V shed 5 bases, J shed 3 bases, and the junction held 4 bases outside the gene matches. This CDR3 comprises 13 residues. This TCR derives from a man in his fifties in good health and CMV-seronegative. The V call is TRBV5-4, the J call TRBJ2-5; 7 bases are a match to TRBD2. Material for sequencing was PBMCs. The CDR3 region is CASSTGTKETQYF. In DNA, the CDR3 is TGTGCCAGCAGTACCGGGACTAAAGAGACCCAGTACTTC.